These 23 T cell receptor beta chains were all obtained from the same sample, sequenced in a study of response to subunit inactivated influenza vaccine. TCRdb re-derived calls from the RT-PCR reads in MiXCR, one entry per CDR3 protein. The top ten hold approximately 10% of the sample, which has a few hundred thousand distinct CDR3 sequences, around 20% seen once. Material: PBMCs from blood, obtained roughly 20 months after vaccination. The receptors here all came from a man in his fifties or sixties who received an inactivated influenza vaccine.

The chain is built from TRBV9 and TRBJ2-1; TRBD2 matches 7 bases. The CDR3 extends over 14 amino acids. V gave up 3 bases and J gave up 4 bases; unmatched junction bases: 4. Germline V gene sequence: CDR1 SGDLS, CDR2 YYNGEE. As DNA, the CDR3 is TGTGCCAGCAGCGAAACTAGCGCTTACAATGAGCAGTTCTTC. Amino acid sequence: CASSETSAYNEQFF.

In its sample, this clonotype was seen many times. This sequence joins TRBV24-1 and TRBJ2-5, with no clear D. V was shortened by 3 bases and J by 2 bases, with 12 bases between the two germline ends. The CDR3 runs 15 residues. Germline V gene data show CDR1 as KGHDR and CDR2 as SFDVKD. The CDR3 DNA follows: TGTGCCACCAGTGATAGTGGACGGCCTCAAGAGACCCAGTACTTC. Translation: CATSDSGRPQETQYF.

This clonotype was recorded a few times. The chain couples TRBV20-1 to TRBJ1-5; a weak D match, TRBD1 (6 bases). The CDR3 is 14 residues long. Per the germline V gene, CDR1 is DFQATT and CDR2 is SNEGSKA (reference sequence). The V gene lost 5 bases and the J gene lost 2 bases, with 13 bases spanning the gap. The CDR3 region is CSAAPQGGNQPQHF. As DNA, the CDR3 is TGCAGTGCTGCACCACAGGGAGGCAATCAGCCCCAGCATTTT.

This clonotype came up a few times. This sequence joins TRBV20-1 and TRBJ1-5; D is ambiguous. Deletions cut 6 bases from V and 0 bases from J, with 15 bases between. CDR3 length equals 15 residues. Germline CDR1 is DFQATT and CDR2 is SNEGSKA (reference sequence). The CDR3 bases are TGCAGTGCCCGAGCGGAAGACTATAGCAATCAGCCCCAGCATTTT. Encoded protein: CSARAEDYSNQPQHF.

This clonotype was observed a handful of times. The rearrangement uses TRBV11-1 and TRBJ2-6; D is undetermined. There are 14 residues in the CDR3. Trimming left V 7 bases short and J 3 bases short, with 10 bases between. Germline CDR1 reads SGHAT; CDR2 reads FQDESV (reference sequence). The CDR3: CASTLDFGANVLTF. CDR3 DNA sequence: TGTGCCAGCACCCTCGACTTTGGGGCCAACGTCCTGACTTTC.

The V call is TRBV7-2, the J call TRBJ2-5; D unclear. Trimming took off 1 base at V and 5 bases at J, with 14 bases between the two ends. From germline, CDR1 is SGHTA and CDR2 FQGNSA. This CDR3 contains 15 residues. The CDR3 loop reads CASSLVHLGRETQYF. The DNA for the CDR3 is TGTGCCAGCAGCTTAGTGCATCTTGGGCGGGAGACCCAGTACTTC.

The chain joins TRBV13 to TRBJ2-6; D perhaps matches TRBD1 (5 bases). Trimming shortened V by 4 bases and J by 3 bases, and 10 bases separated the two germline ends. The CDR3 is 15 residues long. Germline loops: CDR1 PRHDT, CDR2 FYEKMQ (reference sequence). The CDR3 loop reads CASSWQGNGANVLTF. Written as DNA, the CDR3 is TGTGCCAGCAGCTGGCAGGGTAATGGGGCCAACGTCCTGACTTTC.

The count of this clonotype is one. In DNA form, the CDR3 reads TGTGCCAGTAGTACCTGGACAGCCCAAGAGACCCAGTACTTC. This codes for CASSTWTAQETQYF. This rearrangement joins TRBV19 to TRBJ2-5, with a tentative D call TRBD1 (6 bases). The germline gives CDR1 LNHDA, CDR2 SQIVND (reference sequence). The V gene lost 4 bases and the J gene lost 1 base, with 10 bases spanning the gap. This CDR3 has 14 amino acids.

The chain has TRBV3-1 and TRBJ2-7; D unresolved. Trimming removed 0 bases from V and 4 bases from J, with 7 bases in between. The CDR3 is 13 residues long. Germline CDR1 LGHDT, CDR2 YNNKEL (reference sequence). The CDR3 here is CASSQDWSYEQYF. The CDR3 DNA reads as TGTGCCAGCAGCCAAGATTGGAGTTACGAGCAGTACTTC.

The V call is TRBV12-3 or TRBV12-4, the J call TRBJ2-6; no definite D call. The CDR3 has 13 amino acids. V was clipped by 6 bases and J by 2 bases, with 5 bases between them. The chain's CDR3 is CASRLTGANVLTF. DNA for the CDR3: TGTGCCAGCAGGCTTACTGGGGCCAACGTCCTGACTTTC.

The V gene is TRBV18, the J gene TRBJ2-5; a possible D gene is TRBD2 (6 bases). Trimming cost V 6 bases and J 3 bases, with 17 bases left between them. The germline gives CDR1 KGHSH, CDR2 LQKENI. The CDR3 covers 15 residues. The CDR3 protein is CASSPGRWGEETQYF. DNA of the CDR3: TGTGCCAGCTCCCCCGGACGATGGGGGGAAGAGACCCAGTACTTC.

This clonotype was observed a few times. The genes are TRBV5-5 and TRBJ2-7; the D call may be TRBD1 or TRBD2 (7 bases each). Germline CDR1 SGHKS, CDR2 YYEKEE (reference sequence). The CDR3 loop spans 18 amino acids. V was shortened by 1 base and J by 2 bases, with 22 bases between the two germline ends. The CDR3 protein is CASSLFPPLGGTAYEQYF. CDR3 coding DNA: TGTGCCAGCAGCTTGTTTCCTCCCTTGGGGGGGACAGCCTACGAGCAGTACTTC.

This clonotype was detected many times. This chain connects TRBV28 to TRBJ1-2; 7 bases fit TRBD1. CDR3 size: 14 residues. The germline CDR1 and CDR2 sequences are MDHEN and SYDVKM. J lost 8 bases, V lost 6 bases, and 12 bases had no gene match. The CDR3 here is CASSQNTGVEGYTF. The DNA for the CDR3 is TGTGCCAGCAGCCAAAACACAGGGGTTGAAGGCTACACCTTC.

This clonotype was found a few times. The gene calls are TRBV6-5 and TRBJ1-6; 8 bases align to TRBD1. The J segment lost 6 bases and the V segment lost 2 bases, leaving 9 bases of the junction unmatched. CDR1 is MNHEY, CDR2 SVGAGI, per germline. The CDR3 covers 17 residues. The CDR3 spells CASSYGGGTGFNSPLHF. The CDR3 nucleotides read TGTGCCAGCAGTTACGGGGGGGGGACAGGTTTTAATTCACCCCTCCACTTT.

The V and J genes are TRBV27 and TRBJ1-2, with 8 bases that match TRBD1. The junction had 7 bases not matched to a gene; V was cut back by 10 bases and J by 6 bases. CDR3 size: 12 residues. CDR1 is MNHEY and CDR2 is SMNVEV in the germline V gene (reference sequence). The DNA of the CDR3 is TGTGCCATACGACAGGGGCAAGATGGCTACACCTTC. Translating gives CAIRQGQDGYTF.

The rearrangement uses TRBV5-1 and TRBJ2-5; 7 bases match TRBD1. Germline V CDR1 and CDR2: SGHRS, YFSETQ. Trimming at V came to 4 bases and at J to 3 bases, leaving 6 bases not matched to a gene. The CDR3 has 14 residues. CDR3 bases: TGCGCCAGCAGCCCGGGACAGAATAAAGAGACCCAGTACTTC. It yields the protein CASSPGQNKETQYF.

This clonotype occurred a few times. The chain couples TRBV7-2 to TRBJ2-1, with a possible D match to TRBD2 (6 bases). The CDR3 totals 13 residues. Germline CDR1 SGHTA, CDR2 FQGNSA. Trimming left V 2 bases short and J 9 bases short, with 11 bases between. The CDR3 loop reads CASSLYRRGEQFF. In DNA, the CDR3 is TGTGCCAGCAGCTTATATCGGCGGGGTGAGCAGTTCTTC.

The chain carries TRBV12-3 or TRBV12-4 and TRBJ2-3; 7 bases are a match to TRBD2. This CDR3 is 16 amino acids long. After removal of 1 base from V and 2 bases from J, the junction contained 6 bases not matched to a gene. The CDR3 reads CASSLGSGGNTDTQYF. The CDR3, as DNA: TGTGCCAGCAGTTTAGGGTCCGGGGGGAACACAGATACGCAGTATTTT.

This chain links TRBV20-1 with TRBJ1-5; D is possibly TRBD1 (6 bases). The CDR3 sequence is 13 residues long. V shed 4 bases and J shed 13 bases, with 20 bases lying between them. From germline, CDR1 is DFQATT and CDR2 SNEGSKA (reference sequence). The DNA of the CDR3 is TGCAGTGCTAAACCCATCAGGCGGGACAATCAGCATTTT. Amino acids: CSAKPIRRDNQHF.

The rearrangement uses TRBV20-1 and TRBJ1-3; possibly TRBD1 for D (6 bases). V shed 0 bases and J shed 0 bases, with 12 bases lying between them. Germline CDR1 reads DFQATT; CDR2 reads SNEGSKA (reference sequence). This CDR3 region has 16 residues. The CDR3: CSARDARGSSGNTIYF. For the CDR3, the DNA is TGCAGTGCTAGAGATGCGAGGGGGTCCTCTGGAAACACCATATATTTT.

This clonotype was counted only a few times. The chain recombines TRBV7-6 with TRBJ2-2; the match to TRBD2 covers 10 bases. CDR1 is SGHVS and CDR2 is FNYEAQ in the germline V gene. The CDR3 covers 15 residues. V lost 6 bases to trimming and J lost 3 bases; unmatched junction nucleotides: 4. CDR3 protein: CASRLTSGYTGELFF. For the CDR3, the DNA is TGTGCCAGCAGGTTGACTAGCGGGTACACCGGGGAGCTGTTTTTT.

This clonotype was detected a few times. The CDR3 region is CASSPKTGTAMQETQYF. Here the CDR3 DNA reads TGTGCCAGCAGCCCTAAAACCGGGACAGCTATGCAAGAGACCCAGTACTTC. This chain links TRBV5-4 with TRBJ2-5; 7 nucleotides agree with TRBD1. The trim removed 4 bases at V and 2 bases at J, leaving 14 bases unmatched. This CDR3 is built from 17 residues. Germline V gives CDR1 SGHNT, CDR2 YYREEE (reference sequence).

The rearrangement joins TRBV12-3 or TRBV12-4 to TRBJ2-1, with TRBD1 as a possible D gene (6 bases). V was clipped by 6 bases and J by 15 bases, with 15 bases between them. The CDR3 extends over 11 amino acids. CDR3 DNA sequence: TGTGCCAGCAGCTTGACAGGTGGTACGTTCTTC. Protein product: CASSLTGGTFF.